The clone carrying this TCR beta chain occurred once. Its antigen is still unknown. The table came from immunoSEQ multiplex PCR; TCRdb's copy has only in-frame clones and leaves some out. Of tens of thousands of clones listed, about 92% were seen once; the top ten hold more than 3%. Collection of blood occurred at baseline, at cycle 4 day 1, and at cycle 7 day 1. The sample originates from a study of OX40 agonist ivuxolimab in advanced cancers. About the study: Patients received the agonistic anti-OX40 (CD134) antibody ivuxolimab. Patients received intravenous ivuxolimab every 2 weeks at 0.01 to 10 mg/kg.

In germline, CDR1 is MGHRA, CDR2 YSYEKL. The germline V and J ends were trimmed by 0 bases and 4 bases, with 11 bases remaining between them. The CDR3 covers 15 residues. Study results and limitations: What antigens the expanded peripheral T cells recognized was never established.

This chain connects TRBV4-1 to TRBJ2-3, with TRBD2 as a possible D gene (6 bases). The sample in question was CD4+ or CD8+ T cells sorted from blood, obtained in a trial of the OX40 agonist ivuxolimab. The TCR comes from an adult with an advanced solid tumor such as melanoma, head and neck, liver or kidney cancer. CDR3 region: CASSQDSRGSDTQYF. The CDR3 DNA reads as TGCGCCAGCAGCCAAGATAGTCGGGGGTCAGATACGCAGTATTTT.